Sequencing of this T cell receptor beta chain was carried out in a study of OX40 agonist ivuxolimab in advanced cancers. As for the study in general: In this cohort, patients received ivuxolimab, an agonistic anti-OX40 (CD134) antibody. Participants, 82.7% male, averaged about 56 years of age, ranging from about 23 to 79.

Findings of the study overall: Dose levels from 0.1 to 3.0 mg/kg saw CD4+ and CD8+ blood T cells expand clonally by week 6.

Worth noting for this clone: Its antigen remains unidentified.

From germline, CDR1 is KGHSH and CDR2 LQKENI. CDR3 size: 16 residues. Trimming cost V 3 bases and J 8 bases, with 20 bases left between them. Data came from immunoSEQ multiplex PCR; TCRdb stores just in-frame clones and leaves some out. The profile covers around 36,000 clones, with less than 90% appearing a single time and 15% to 20% taken by the ten largest. This sequence originates from an adult with an advanced solid tumor such as melanoma, head and neck, liver or kidney cancer. The sequencing here drew on CD4+ or CD8+ T cells sorted from blood, taken in a trial of the OX40 agonist ivuxolimab. The rearrangement links TRBV18 to TRBJ2-1, with a weak D call TRBD1 (6 bases). In DNA form, the CDR3 reads TGTGCCAGCTCACCTTTAATTACGGACAGTGACGATGAGCAGTTCTTC. It yields the protein CASSPLITDSDDEQFF. Supplemented by reference TRBV18 and TRBJ2-1, the full variable domain reads NAGVMQNPRHLVRRRGQEARLRCSPMKGHSHVYWYRQLPEEGLKFMVYLQKENIIDESGMPKERFSAEFPKEGPSILRIQQVVRGDSAAYFCASSPLITDSDDEQFFGPGTRLTVL.